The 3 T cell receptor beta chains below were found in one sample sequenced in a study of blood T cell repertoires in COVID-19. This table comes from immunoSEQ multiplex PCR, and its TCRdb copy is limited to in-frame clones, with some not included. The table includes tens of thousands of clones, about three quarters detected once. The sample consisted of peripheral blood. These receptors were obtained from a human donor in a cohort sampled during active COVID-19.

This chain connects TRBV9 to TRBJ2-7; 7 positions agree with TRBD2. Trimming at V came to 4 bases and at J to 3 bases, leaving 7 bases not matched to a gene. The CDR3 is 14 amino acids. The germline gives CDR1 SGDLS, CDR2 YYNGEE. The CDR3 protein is CASSPLGGDYEQYF. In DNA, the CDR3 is TGTGCCAGCAGCCCTCTTGGGGGGGACTACGAGCAGTACTTC. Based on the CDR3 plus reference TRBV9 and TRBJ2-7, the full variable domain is DSGVTQTPKHLITATGQRVTLRCSPRSGDLSVYWYQQSLDQGLQFLIQYYNGEERAKGNILERFSAQQFPDLHSELNLSSLELGDSALYFCASSPLGGDYEQYFGPGTRLTVT.

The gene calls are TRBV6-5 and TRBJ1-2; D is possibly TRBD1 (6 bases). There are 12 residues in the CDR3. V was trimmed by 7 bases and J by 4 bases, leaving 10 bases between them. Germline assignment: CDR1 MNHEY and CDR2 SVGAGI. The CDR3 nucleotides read TGTGCCAGCAAGGACAGAGCCTATGGCTACACCTTC. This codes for CASKDRAYGYTF.

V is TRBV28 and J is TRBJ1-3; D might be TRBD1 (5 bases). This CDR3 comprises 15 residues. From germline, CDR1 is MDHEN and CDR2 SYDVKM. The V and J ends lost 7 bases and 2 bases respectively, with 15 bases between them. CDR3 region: CASTPRRGTGNTIYF. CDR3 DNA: TGTGCCAGCACCCCGCGGAGGGGCACTGGAAACACCATATATTTT. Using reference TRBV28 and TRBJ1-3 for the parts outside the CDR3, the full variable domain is DVKVTQSSRYLVKRTGEKVFLECVQDMDHENMFWYRQDPGLGLRLIYFSYDVKMKEKGDIPEGYSVSREKKERFSLILESASTNQTSMYLCASTPRRGTGNTIYFGEGSWLTVV.